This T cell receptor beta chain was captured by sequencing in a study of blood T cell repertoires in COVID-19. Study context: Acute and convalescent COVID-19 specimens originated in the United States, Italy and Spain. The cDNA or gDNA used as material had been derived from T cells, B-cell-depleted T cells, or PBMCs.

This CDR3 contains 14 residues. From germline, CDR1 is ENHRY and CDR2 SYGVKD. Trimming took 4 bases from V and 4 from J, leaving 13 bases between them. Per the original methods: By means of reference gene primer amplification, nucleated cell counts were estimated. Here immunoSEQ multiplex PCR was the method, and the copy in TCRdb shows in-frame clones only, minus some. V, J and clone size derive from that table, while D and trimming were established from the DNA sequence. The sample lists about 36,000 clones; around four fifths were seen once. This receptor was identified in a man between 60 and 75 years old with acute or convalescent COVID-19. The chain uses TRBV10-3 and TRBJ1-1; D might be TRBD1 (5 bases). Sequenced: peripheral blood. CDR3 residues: CAISGTGKGTEAFF. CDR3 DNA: TGTGCCATCAGTGGAACAGGCAAAGGCACTGAAGCTTTCTTT.